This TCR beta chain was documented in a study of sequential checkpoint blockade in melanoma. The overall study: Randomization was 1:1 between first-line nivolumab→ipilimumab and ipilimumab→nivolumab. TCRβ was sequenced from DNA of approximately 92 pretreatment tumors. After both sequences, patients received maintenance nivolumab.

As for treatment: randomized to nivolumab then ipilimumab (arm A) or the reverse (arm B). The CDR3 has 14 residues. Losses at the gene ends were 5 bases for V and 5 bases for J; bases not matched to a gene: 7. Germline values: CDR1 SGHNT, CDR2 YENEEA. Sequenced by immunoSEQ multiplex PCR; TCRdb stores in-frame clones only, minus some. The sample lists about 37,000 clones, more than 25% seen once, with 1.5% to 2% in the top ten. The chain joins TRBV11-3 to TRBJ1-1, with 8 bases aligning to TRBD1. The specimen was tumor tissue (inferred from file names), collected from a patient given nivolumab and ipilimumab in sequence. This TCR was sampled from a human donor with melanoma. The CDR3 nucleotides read TGTGCCAGCAGCCCCAAGGACAGGGATACTGAAGCTTTCTTT. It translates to CASSPKDRDTEAFF.